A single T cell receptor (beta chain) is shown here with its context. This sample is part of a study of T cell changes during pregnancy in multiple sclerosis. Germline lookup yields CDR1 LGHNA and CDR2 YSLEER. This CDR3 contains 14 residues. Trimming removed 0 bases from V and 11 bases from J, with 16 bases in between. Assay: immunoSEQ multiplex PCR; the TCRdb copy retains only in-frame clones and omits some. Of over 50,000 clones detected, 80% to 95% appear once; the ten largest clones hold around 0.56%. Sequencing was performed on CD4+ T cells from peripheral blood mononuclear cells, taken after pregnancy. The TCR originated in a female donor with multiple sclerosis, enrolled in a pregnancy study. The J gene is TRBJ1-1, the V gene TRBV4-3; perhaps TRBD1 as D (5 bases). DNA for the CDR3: TGCGCCAGCAGCCAAGATTCAGGGCTTGGGGCGGCTTTCTTT. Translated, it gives CASSQDSGLGAAFF.